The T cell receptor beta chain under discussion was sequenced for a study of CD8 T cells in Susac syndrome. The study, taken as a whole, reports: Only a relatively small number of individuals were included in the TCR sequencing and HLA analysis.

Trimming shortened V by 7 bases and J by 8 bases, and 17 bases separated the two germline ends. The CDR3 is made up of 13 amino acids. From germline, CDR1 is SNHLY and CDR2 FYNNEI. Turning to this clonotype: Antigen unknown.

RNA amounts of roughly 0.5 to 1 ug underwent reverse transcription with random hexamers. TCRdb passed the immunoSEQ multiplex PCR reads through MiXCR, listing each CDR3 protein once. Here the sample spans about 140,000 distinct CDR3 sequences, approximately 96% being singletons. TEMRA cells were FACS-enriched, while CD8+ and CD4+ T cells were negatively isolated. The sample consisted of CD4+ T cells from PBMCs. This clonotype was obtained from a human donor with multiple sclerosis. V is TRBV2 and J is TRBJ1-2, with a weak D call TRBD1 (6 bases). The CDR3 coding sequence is TGTGCCAGCAAGGGTCCGGGGGCGCAGGGCTACACCTTC. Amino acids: CASKGPGAQGYTF. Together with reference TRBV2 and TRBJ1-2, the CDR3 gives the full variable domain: EPEVTQTPSHQVTQMGQEVILRCVPISNHLYFYWYRQILGQKVEFLVSFYNNEISEKSEIFDDQFSVERPDGSNFTLKIRSTKLEDSAMYFCASKGPGAQGYTFGSGTRLTVV.